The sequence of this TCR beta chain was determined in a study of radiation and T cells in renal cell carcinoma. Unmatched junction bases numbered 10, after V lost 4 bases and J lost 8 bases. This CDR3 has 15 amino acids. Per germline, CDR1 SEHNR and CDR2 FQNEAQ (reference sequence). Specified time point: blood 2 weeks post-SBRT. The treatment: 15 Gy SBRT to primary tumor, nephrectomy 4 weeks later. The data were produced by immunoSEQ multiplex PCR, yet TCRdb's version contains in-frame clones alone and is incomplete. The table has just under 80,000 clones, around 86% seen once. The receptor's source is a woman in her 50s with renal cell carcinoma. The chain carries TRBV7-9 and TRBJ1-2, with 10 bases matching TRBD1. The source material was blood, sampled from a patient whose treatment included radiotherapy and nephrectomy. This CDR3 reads CASSSGQGDLRGYTF. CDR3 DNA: TGTGCCAGCAGCTCCGGACAGGGGGATCTGAGGGGCTACACCTTC.